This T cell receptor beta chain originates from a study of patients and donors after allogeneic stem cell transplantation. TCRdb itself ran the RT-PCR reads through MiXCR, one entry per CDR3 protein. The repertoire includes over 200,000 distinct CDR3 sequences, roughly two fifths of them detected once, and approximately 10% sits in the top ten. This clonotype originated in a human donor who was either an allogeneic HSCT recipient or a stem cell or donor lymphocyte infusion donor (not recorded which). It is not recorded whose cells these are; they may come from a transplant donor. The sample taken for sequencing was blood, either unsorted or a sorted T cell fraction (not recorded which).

CDR3 sequence (DNA): TGCGCCTTCCCCCCGGCGGGAGAGACCCAGTACTTC. Translating gives CAFPPAGETQYF. The chain joins TRBV4-3 to TRBJ2-5; tentative D call: TRBD2 (5 bases). Trimming removed 11 bases at V and 4 bases at J, with 14 bases between. Germline loops: CDR1 LGHNA, CDR2 YSLEER. This CDR3 spans 12 amino acids.